The rows below give T cell receptor beta chains drawn from one sample of a study of T cells in Graves' hyperthyroidism and ophthalmopathy. One entry per CDR3 protein, called by TCRdb with MiXCR from the multiplex PCR reads. The data contain about 700,000 distinct CDR3 sequences, 14% of them singletons. Source material: blood. These receptors were collected from a woman younger than 35 with Graves' hyperthyroidism. Both conserved end residues are part of each CDR3. The D gene is left open where the match is weak. A row's size may be missing; if present it is once, few, many or a size class.

j_gene | d_gene | abundance | v_gene | CDR3nt | CDR3aa
TRBJ2-7 | TRBD1 | many | TRBV11-3 | TGTGCCAGCAGCTTGATGCAGGGGGTCTTCTACGAGCAGTACTTC | CASSLMQGVFYEQYF
TRBJ2-7 | . | few | TRBV7-9 | TGTGCCAGCAGCTTGTTGAGGGAAATGAAGAACGAGCAGTACTTC | CASSLLREMKNEQYF
TRBJ2-1 | TRBD2 | many | TRBV28 | TGTGCCAGCAGTCCTCTCTCCGGGACTAGCGGGGGAAATGAGCAGTTCTTC | CASSPLSGTSGGNEQFF
TRBJ1-2 | TRBD1 | . | TRBV4-2 | TGTGCCAGCAGCCCCCCGGGACAGCATAACTATGGCTACACCTTC | CASSPPGQHNYGYTF
TRBJ2-7 | TRBD2 | many | TRBV7-2 | TGTGCCAGCAGCTTGATAGCGGGAGGGGTCGGCCACGAGCAGTACTTC | CASSLIAGGVGHEQYF
TRBJ2-7 | TRBD1 | . | TRBV25-1 | TGTGCCAGCAGTCCCCTAGGGGACAGAGGCATCTACGAGCAGTACTTC | CASSPLGDRGIYEQYF
TRBJ1-2 | TRBD1 | . | TRBV19 | TGTGCCAGTAGTGTAGGGACAGGGCGAAGCTATGGCTACACCTTC | CASSVGTGRSYGYTF
TRBJ2-7 | . | many | TRBV27 | TGTGCCAGCAGTTTATCCCGGTGGGGGGAGCAGTACTTC | CASSLSRWGEQYF
TRBJ2-7 | . | many | TRBV20-1 | TGCAGTGCTAGAGCGTCGGGACAATCTAGCGCTTTTTACGAGCAGTACTTC | CSARASGQSSAFYEQYF
TRBJ2-7 | . | many | TRBV15 | TGTGCCACCAGCAGAGATAAGACAGTTTCCTACGAGCAGTACTTC | CATSRDKTVSYEQYF
TRBJ2-7 | TRBD1 | . | TRBV5-5 | TGTGCCAGCAGCCCGGCCGGGACAGGGGGCTACGAGCAGTACTTC | CASSPAGTGGYEQYF
TRBJ2-1 | . | . | TRBV6-2/TRBV6-3 | TGTGCCAGCAGTTACCCGCTAGCGTATGAGCAGTTCTTC | CASSYPLAYEQFF
TRBJ2-2 | TRBD2 | . | TRBV11-2 | TGTGCCAGCAGCCAAGAGCGGGAGGCCGGGGAGCTGTTTTTT | CASSQEREAGELFF
TRBJ2-3 | TRBD2 | few | TRBV4-1 | TGCGCCAGCAGCCAAGTCAATAGCGGGGGCACAGATACGCAGTATTTT | CASSQVNSGGTDTQYF
TRBJ2-1 | . | few | TRBV7-3 | TGTGCCAGCAGCCCCTCTAGTAGCTCCTACAATGAGCAGTTCTTC | CASSPSSSSYNEQFF
TRBJ2-3 | . | many | TRBV29-1 | TGCAGCGTTGACAGGGGAGCAGATACGCAGTATTTT | CSVDRGADTQYF
TRBJ2-7 | TRBD1 | many | TRBV20-1 | TGCAGTGCTAGAGATCGGGGAAGGGGGCGCATCTCCCACGAGCAGTACTTC | CSARDRGRGRISHEQYF
TRBJ1-1 | . | many | TRBV5-1 | TGCGCCAGCAGCTCCCAAGTGAACACTGAAGCTTTCTTT | CASSSQVNTEAFF
TRBJ2-2 | . | many | TRBV7-8 | TGTGCCAGCAGCTTAGGGCGAAAAGAGAACACCGGGGAGCTGTTTTTT | CASSLGRKENTGELFF
TRBJ1-2 | . | many | TRBV28 | TGTGCCAGCAGTCGCGTCGGCAACCTTGGGTATGGCTACACCTTC | CASSRVGNLGYGYTF
TRBJ2-4 | . | many | TRBV12-3/TRBV12-4 | TGTGCCAGCAGTTTATCCTCGGACAGAAACATTCAGTACTTC | CASSLSSDRNIQYF
TRBJ1-5 | . | few | TRBV18 | TGTGCCAGCTCACCGAGGGCCGGGTTCCCCGGGAGCAATCAGCCCCAGCATTTT | CASSPRAGFPGSNQPQHF
TRBJ2-1 | . | few | TRBV3-1 | TGTGCCAGCAGCCAAGGAGAGTACCTCTACAATGAGCAGTTCTTC | CASSQGEYLYNEQFF
TRBJ2-3 | TRBD1 | many | TRBV7-9 | TGTGCCAGCAGCCGAGGACAGGGGGTCACAGATACGCAGTATTTT | CASSRGQGVTDTQYF
TRBJ2-5 | TRBD2 | many | TRBV29-1 | TGCAGCGTCGGACGACTAGCGACCCAAGAGACCCAGTACTTC | CSVGRLATQETQYF
TRBJ2-2 | . | many | TRBV30 | TGTGCCTGCATTGGGGGGAGCACCGGGGAGCTGTTTTTT | CACIGGSTGELFF
TRBJ1-5 | TRBD1 | few | TRBV6-9 | TGTGCCAGCAGTTACGGAGACAGGGTTGGTCAGCCCCAGCATTTT | CASSYGDRVGQPQHF
TRBJ2-5 | TRBD1 | many | TRBV7-8 | TGTGCCAGCAGCTCAGAGGGACAGCAAGAGACCCAGTACTTC | CASSSEGQQETQYF
TRBJ1-5 | . | many | TRBV6-1 | TGTGCCAGCAGTGCCCTTAGAGGAGGCGGCAATCAGCCCCAGCATTTT | CASSALRGGGNQPQHF
TRBJ2-5 | . | many | TRBV6-1 | TGTGCCAGCATTGGTGGGATAGAGACCCAGTACTTC | CASIGGIETQYF
TRBJ1-2 | . | . | TRBV14 | TGTGCCAGCACTCGGGATCTAAACTATGGCTACACCTTC | CASTRDLNYGYTF
TRBJ1-3 | TRBD1 | few | TRBV7-9 | TGTGCCAGCAGCTTAGCCCTAGGGACAGGTGGCTCTGGAAACACCATATATTTT | CASSLALGTGGSGNTIYF
TRBJ2-7 | TRBD1 | many | TRBV28 | TGTGCCAGCAGCCCACGGGGACAGGGTGGGTTCGAGCAGTACTTC | CASSPRGQGGFEQYF
TRBJ2-3 | . | . | TRBV4-3 | TGCGCCAGCAGCCGGCTATCGGTCGGCACAGATACGCAGTATTTT | CASSRLSVGTDTQYF
TRBJ2-1 | . | many | TRBV28 | TGTGCCAGCCTTACAGGGATTTGGCGGTTTAGCTCCTACAATGAGCAGTTCTTC | CASLTGIWRFSSYNEQFF
TRBJ1-6 | TRBD1 | few | TRBV6-2/TRBV6-3 | TGTGCCAGCAGTGGGACAGGGGCGGGGTTCTCCTATAATTCACCCCTCCACTTT | CASSGTGAGFSYNSPLHF
TRBJ2-1 | . | many | TRBV3-1 | TGTGCCAGCAGCCGACAAGGACTCGGGAATGAGCAGTTCTTC | CASSRQGLGNEQFF
TRBJ1-1 | . | few | TRBV20-1 | TGCAGTGCTAGACGTGGGTTGAACACTGAAGCTTTCTTT | CSARRGLNTEAFF
TRBJ1-1 | . | . | TRBV29-1 | TGCAGCGTTGAAGAGGGTCCGGGCAGCCTGAACACTGAAGCTTTCTTT | CSVEEGPGSLNTEAFF
TRBJ1-2 | . | many | TRBV2 | TGTGCCAGCAGTCCGAGGACTCAACCCGACCGGGGCTACACCTTC | CASSPRTQPDRGYTF
TRBJ1-5 | . | many | TRBV12-3/TRBV12-4 | TGTGCCAGCAGGGGGGTTGGGAGCAATCAGCCCCAGCATTTT | CASRGVGSNQPQHF